Listed below are T cell receptor beta chains from one sample, sequenced in a study of blood T cells in healthy people across ages. Each CDR3 protein gets one entry after TCRdb re-called the 5' RACE reads with MiXCR. The sample has some 1.5 million distinct CDR3 sequences; 28% are singletons. The sequencing sample was made of blood. All receptors come from a young woman in good health. The CDR3 runs from the conserved cysteine through the conserved F or W. Each record gives: J gene, clone size, V gene, CDR3 protein. The size of a clone is reported for some rows only, either as once, few or many, or as a class for expanded clones.

J: TRBJ2-5; size: -; V: TRBV12-3/TRBV12-4; CDR3: CASRRTSLPAQYF
J: TRBJ2-7; size: many; V: TRBV4-3; CDR3: CASSQGIGQVTYEQYF
J: TRBJ1-6; size: many; V: TRBV6-5; CDR3: CASSYSRPTRYSPLHF
J: TRBJ2-7; size: few; V: TRBV19; CDR3: CASNPSTGPYEQYF
J: TRBJ2-5; size: -; V: TRBV28; CDR3: CASRAGTGVDEQYF
J: TRBJ1-5; size: -; V: TRBV2; CDR3: CASSKQGALSNQPQHF
J: TRBJ2-1; size: once; V: TRBV2; CDR3: CASSEALGPGSYNEQFF
J: TRBJ2-7; size: few; V: TRBV7-2; CDR3: CASSPETDSSYEQYF
J: TRBJ1-5; size: many; V: TRBV29-1; CDR3: CSVRGAGANQPQHF
J: TRBJ2-1; size: many; V: TRBV29-1; CDR3: CSVARTTNYNEQFF
J: TRBJ2-2; size: few; V: TRBV7-8; CDR3: CASSLTRVQEYSNTGELFF
J: TRBJ2-7; size: -; V: TRBV9; CDR3: CASSPHSGSLSYEQYF
J: TRBJ1-4; size: -; V: TRBV9; CDR3: CASSVNTRSEKLFF
J: TRBJ2-3; size: -; V: TRBV28; CDR3: CASRAGGPVDTQYF
J: TRBJ1-4; size: -; V: TRBV12-5; CDR3: CASGFYSGVPPIEKLFF
J: TRBJ1-2; size: -; V: TRBV6-1; CDR3: CACMYGKNYGYTF
J: TRBJ2-1; size: -; V: TRBV6-6; CDR3: CASSPGSSYGEQFF
J: TRBJ2-3; size: -; V: TRBV6-6; CDR3: CASSYSSRAGTDTQYF
J: TRBJ2-7; size: many; V: TRBV20-1; CDR3: CSASGGYTNEQYF
J: TRBJ2-3; size: -; V: TRBV7-2; CDR3: CASSFTPGENTQYF
J: TRBJ2-3; size: -; V: TRBV7-2; CDR3: CASSLQPATNTQYF
J: TRBJ2-1; size: few; V: TRBV20-1; CDR3: CSAGTSGSGEQFF
J: TRBJ2-3; size: -; V: TRBV12-3/TRBV12-4; CDR3: CASSILPDTQYF
J: TRBJ2-5; size: few; V: TRBV5-1; CDR3: CASSRVPQRETQYF
J: TRBJ1-2; size: many; V: TRBV5-1; CDR3: CASNRGQGLNYGYTF
J: TRBJ2-5; size: -; V: TRBV2; CDR3: CASSEEEMGQYF
J: TRBJ2-1; size: many; V: TRBV7-6; CDR3: CASIKDRGDNEQFF
J: TRBJ2-1; size: few; V: TRBV20-1; CDR3: CSAQTSGNEQFF
J: TRBJ2-7; size: -; V: TRBV6-5; CDR3: CASRTSGVYEQYF
J: TRBJ2-1; size: many; V: TRBV6-5; CDR3: CASSYSNWGPEQFF
J: TRBJ2-3; size: -; V: TRBV7-9; CDR3: CASRTRLWTSGDTQYF